One and the same sample provided the 17 T cell receptor beta chains below, sequenced in a study of blood T cells in healthy people across ages. Then a second PCR, running about 6 to 12 cycles, was carried out with a sample-barcoded 5' primer and a J-beta primer mix. MiXCR was run by TCRdb on the 5' RACE reads, yielding one entry per CDR3 protein. In the table there are over a million distinct CDR3 sequences, around 43% of which are singletons. Sequencing was carried out using blood. These receptors were collected from a woman aged 60 to 75 in good health.

CDR3 loop: CATSEGLAQETQYF. The CDR3 region has the DNA TGTGCCACCAGCGAAGGACTAGCCCAAGAGACCCAGTACTTC. The chain carries TRBV15 and TRBJ2-5; 8 bases line up with TRBD2. Germline CDR1 is LNHNV and CDR2 is YYDKDF (reference sequence). V trimming: 5 bases; J trimming: 1 base; junction bases outside the gene matches: 3. The CDR3 loop spans 14 amino acids.

In regard to this clonotype: A read error may be the cause here, since a much bigger clone is one base away. The J gene is TRBJ2-5, the V gene TRBV10-3; unclear D gene. CDR3 length equals 13 residues. CDR1 is ENHRY, CDR2 SYGVKD, per germline. Deletions cut 3 bases from V and 1 base from J, with 6 bases between. For the CDR3, the DNA is TGTGCCATCAGTGACAGGCCCCAAGAGACCCAGTACTTC. Protein product: CAISDRPQETQYF.

The chain combines TRBV5-1 with TRBJ2-7; D uncertain. Germline loops: CDR1 SGHRS, CDR2 YFSETQ. The CDR3 totals 14 residues. With 5 bases removed from V and 2 bases from J, the gap between germline ends came to 14 bases. The CDR3 spells CASRGQTKTYEQYF. The CDR3 DNA reads TGCGCCAGCAGGGGTCAGACCAAAACCTACGAGCAGTACTTC.

The V call is TRBV15, the J call TRBJ1-1, with no clear D. The CDR3 extends over 14 amino acids. V was shortened by 2 bases and J by 2 bases, with 9 bases between the two germline ends. CDR1 and CDR2 (germline): LNHNV, YYDKDF (reference sequence). The CDR3 region has the DNA TGTGCCACCAGCAGATCCCAGGCAAACACTGAAGCTTTCTTT. As protein: CATSRSQANTEAFF.

The chain uses TRBV27 and TRBJ2-4; 9 bases agree with TRBD2. The J call is in doubt because the DNA end fits TRBJ2-7 better. Germline values: CDR1 MNHEY, CDR2 SMNVEV (reference sequence). The CDR3 totals 14 residues. The CDR3 sequence is CASSRREGNYEQYF. CDR3 coding DNA: TGTGCCAGCTCCCGGCGGGAGGGGAACTACGAGCAGTACTTC.

The V and J genes are TRBV6-5 and TRBJ2-7, with D unclear. This CDR3 is built from 12 residues. V was cut by 2 bases and J by 7 bases, with 9 bases left in between. The V gene's germline CDR1 is MNHEY and CDR2 SVGAGI. In DNA, the CDR3 is TGTGCCAGCAGTTACCCGAACAATGAGCAGTACTTC. As protein: CASSYPNNEQYF.

V and J are TRBV7-9 and TRBJ2-7, with D unresolved. The J call may not be correct, given that the DNA end is closer to TRBJ2-5. The CDR3 extends over 16 amino acids. Per germline, CDR1 SEHNR and CDR2 FQNEAQ (reference sequence). The CDR3, as DNA: TGTGCCAGCAGCAAAGTCCGGGCTGGGTTCGGGGAGACCCAGTACTTC. Translation gives CASSKVRAGFGETQYF.

The rearrangement links TRBV7-6 to TRBJ2-6; D remains ambiguous. Germline V lookup: CDR1 SGHVS, CDR2 FNYEAQ. V was shortened by 3 bases and J by 4 bases, with 10 bases between the two germline ends. CDR3 length: 15 amino acids. The CDR3 region is CASSFGQSGANVLTF. CDR3 sequence (DNA): TGTGCCAGCAGCTTTGGTCAATCCGGGGCCAACGTCCTGACTTTC.

This clonotype was counted only a few times. The rearrangement links TRBV12-3 or TRBV12-4 to TRBJ2-1, with TRBD2 identical over 9 bases. The ends lost 0 bases at V and 8 bases at J; junction bases unmatched: 8. The CDR3 is made up of 16 amino acids. The CDR3 DNA reads TGTGCCAGCAGTTTAGCGCTTAGCGGGAGAGGCTATGAGCAGTTCTTC. As protein: CASSLALSGRGYEQFF.

The rearrangement uses TRBV6-5 and TRBJ2-1; 7 positions match TRBD2. V shed 2 bases, J shed 3 bases, and the junction held 7 bases outside the gene matches. Germline V CDR1 and CDR2: MNHEY, SVGAGI. CDR3 size: 16 residues. For the CDR3, the DNA is TGTGCCAGCAGTTACCATCGCCTAGCGGACTACAATGAGCAGTTCTTC. This codes for CASSYHRLADYNEQFF.

J is TRBJ2-7 and V is TRBV12-5; 10 bases align to TRBD2. The CDR3 is made up of 15 amino acids. In germline, CDR1 is LGHNT, CDR2 FRNRAP. J gave up 4 bases and V 1 base, and 4 bases lay outside the gene matches. The CDR3 loop is CASGLGASGGYEQYF. The CDR3 nucleotides read TGTGCTAGTGGTTTGGGGGCTAGCGGGGGATACGAGCAGTACTTC.

The chain combines TRBV7-3 with TRBJ2-1; D might be TRBD2 (6 bases). This CDR3 has 12 amino acids. The germline V gene encodes CDR1 SGHTA and CDR2 FQGTGA. V lost 3 bases, J lost 9 bases, and 9 bases lay in between. DNA of the CDR3: TGTGCCAGCAGCTTCCCCGGGGGTGAGCAGTTCTTC. Its translation: CASSFPGGEQFF.

V is TRBV20-1 and J is TRBJ1-2, with D possibly TRBD1 on 5 matching bases. Trimming cost V 2 bases and J 4 bases, with 14 bases left between them. CDR3 length: 14 amino acids. The germline V gene encodes CDR1 DFQATT and CDR2 SNEGSKA (reference sequence). CDR3 in DNA: TGCAGTGCTAGACCTAAAGACGGGGCCTATGGCTACACCTTC. Translating gives CSARPKDGAYGYTF.

The rearrangement uses TRBV27 and TRBJ1-2, with D uncertain. V dropped 1 base and J dropped 8 bases, with 14 bases sitting between them. Germline CDR1 and CDR2: MNHEY and SMNVEV (reference sequence). The CDR3 runs to 14 residues. The CDR3 loop reads CASSLLGRAAGYTF. The DNA of the CDR3 is TGTGCCAGCAGTTTATTGGGAAGGGCGGCGGGCTACACCTTC.

The sample holds one count of this clonotype. V is TRBV20-1 and J is TRBJ1-3, with D tentatively TRBD1 (6 bases). The CDR3 spans 13 residues. Trimming stripped 0 bases from V and 4 bases from J, with 7 bases between. CDR1 DFQATT and CDR2 SNEGSKA come from the germline V gene (reference sequence). The CDR3, as DNA: TGCAGTGCTAGAGAGGGGGCCGGAAACACCATATATTTT. This codes for CSAREGAGNTIYF.

As to this clonotype: This may come from a read error, since a much larger clone is one base off. The genes are TRBV7-9 and TRBJ2-1, with TRBD2 matching over 11 bases. After removal of 5 bases from V and 7 bases from J, the junction contained 4 bases not matched to a gene. CDR1 is SEHNR, CDR2 FQNEAQ, per germline (reference sequence). The CDR3 totals 14 residues. CDR3 in amino acids: CASSALAGGNEQFF. The CDR3 DNA is TGTGCCAGCAGCGCCCTAGCGGGAGGAAATGAGCAGTTCTTC.

The chain links TRBV4-1 to TRBJ1-5; tentative D call: TRBD1 (6 bases). V dropped 1 base and J dropped 3 bases, with 7 bases sitting between them. Germline V gives CDR1 MGHRA, CDR2 YSYEKL. The CDR3 consists of 14 residues. CDR3 coding DNA: TGCGCCAGCAGCCAAGGACAGGACAATCAGCCCCAGCATTTT. This gives the protein CASSQGQDNQPQHF.